What follows are 10 T cell receptor beta chains derived from one specimen sequenced in a study of identical twins. TCRdb independently ran MiXCR on the 5' RACE reads; one entry per CDR3 protein. The table records about 150,000 distinct CDR3 sequences, around 3.6% of them present only once. Material: memory T cells sorted from blood. These receptor sequences come from a man younger than 35 in good health.

This clonotype was counted at least ten times. The chain uses TRBV29-1 and TRBJ2-1; 12 nucleotides align to TRBD2. The length of the CDR3 is 15 residues. Germline V CDR1 and CDR2: SQVTM, ANQGSEA. The V gene end was trimmed by 3 bases and the J gene end by 8 bases; junction bases not matched to a gene: 8. CDR3 DNA: TGCAGCGTTGAGGCTAGCGGGAGGGCCGTCTATGAGCAGTTCTTC. The encoded protein is CSVEASGRAVYEQFF.

The rearrangement uses TRBV20-1 and TRBJ2-5; D ambiguous. V dropped 0 bases and J dropped 7 bases, with 12 bases sitting between them. CDR3 size: 13 residues. Per the germline V gene, CDR1 is DFQATT and CDR2 is SNEGSKA (reference sequence). The CDR3 DNA follows: TGCAGTGCTAGAGATGTATCAGAAGGGACCCAGTACTTC. Encoded protein: CSARDVSEGTQYF.

V gene TRBV28 combines with J gene TRBJ2-1; 7 nucleotides align to TRBD2. V was pared by 5 bases and J by 2 bases, with 18 bases of the junction left unmatched. The CDR3 totals 19 residues. CDR1 and CDR2 from the germline V gene are MDHEN and SYDVKM. CDR3 sequence (DNA): TGTGCCAGCAGTCCCGGCGTTCCCCGGGGGGAGTGGACCTACAATGAGCAGTTCTTC. Its translation: CASSPGVPRGEWTYNEQFF.

In this sample, this clonotype turned up many times. The chain combines TRBV27 with TRBJ2-4, with no clear D. The CDR3 is 13 residues long. V shed 5 bases and J shed 4 bases, with 9 bases lying between them. CDR1 MNHEY and CDR2 SMNVEV come from the germline V gene (reference sequence). The CDR3 loop is CASSTIGKNIQYF. CDR3 coding DNA: TGTGCCAGCAGTACAATCGGAAAAAACATTCAGTACTTC.

This clonotype was seen at least ten times. The rearrangement links TRBV10-3 to TRBJ2-3; D possibly matches TRBD1 or TRBD2 (5 bases each). The CDR3 spans 15 residues. Trimming left V 4 bases short and J 7 bases short, with 18 bases between. Germline V gene sequence: CDR1 ENHRY, CDR2 SYGVKD. CDR3 coding DNA: TGTGCCATCAGTGCAGCAGGGACCTCGGGTTATACGCAGTATTTT. This sequence encodes CAISAAGTSGYTQYF.

Only a few counts were recorded for this clonotype. The chain combines TRBV5-1 with TRBJ2-1, with TRBD2 matching 8 bases. Germline trimming cut 4 bases from V and 6 bases from J; bases unmatched to any gene: 12. Germline V lookup: CDR1 SGHRS, CDR2 YFSETQ. CDR3 size: 16 residues. The CDR3 is CASSPAGSGVTNEQFF. CDR3 DNA sequence: TGCGCCAGCAGCCCCGCGGGTAGCGGGGTGACCAATGAGCAGTTCTTC.

This clonotype was counted ten times or more. The chain carries TRBV4-2 and TRBJ2-1; D ambiguous. CDR1 is LGHNA and CDR2 is YNFKEQ in the germline V gene. V was trimmed by 0 bases and J by 4 bases, leaving 13 bases between them. The CDR3 totals 16 residues. CDR3 coding DNA: TGTGCCAGCAGCCAAGATAACCAGGAGACGTACAATGAGCAGTTCTTC. Translation gives CASSQDNQETYNEQFF.

At least ten counts were recorded for this clonotype. The rearrangement links TRBV5-1 to TRBJ1-2; D may be TRBD1 (5 bases). Trimming removed 1 base at V and 2 bases at J, with 9 bases between. Germline values: CDR1 SGHRS, CDR2 YFSETQ. CDR3 size: 14 residues. The CDR3 coding sequence is TGCGCCAGCAGCTTGTTCGACAGAAACTATGGCTACACCTTC. This encodes CASSLFDRNYGYTF. The full variable domain, with the rest looked up from reference TRBV5-1 and TRBJ1-2, is KAGVTQTPRYLIKTRGQQVTLSCSPISGHRSVSWYQQTPGQGLQFLFEYFSETQRNKGNFPGRFSGRQFSNSRSEMNVSTLELGDSALYLCASSLFDRNYGYTFGSGTRLTVV.

The sample holds many counts of this clonotype. The chain links TRBV20-1 to TRBJ2-7; TRBD1 or TRBD2 may be the D gene (5 bases each). The V gene lost 0 bases and the J gene lost 9 bases, with 15 bases spanning the gap. CDR3 length: 13 amino acids. Germline V gene data show CDR1 as DFQATT and CDR2 as SNEGSKA (reference sequence). This CDR3 reads CSARDVMGDGQYV. CDR3 in DNA: TGCAGTGCTAGAGATGTGATGGGGGATGGGCAGTACGTC.

The rearrangement joins TRBV20-1 to TRBJ2-3; 7 bases align to TRBD2. The CDR3 loop spans 13 amino acids. The germline V gene encodes CDR1 DFQATT and CDR2 SNEGSKA (reference sequence). The V and J ends lost 3 bases and 4 bases, in that order; junction bases with no gene match: 4. The DNA of the CDR3 is TGCAGTGCTAGGGCGGGAGCATCAGATACGCAGTATTTT. It codes for CSARAGASDTQYF.